The clone carrying this T cell receptor beta chain was observed at least ten times. What it binds is not known. The data belong to a study of identical twins. Study outcomes and limitations: Recombination models fit unrelated individuals' TCR alpha sharing but underestimated twins'. Within beta out-of-frame sequences, the excess sharing observed between twins was weaker.

TCRdb reprocessed the 5' RACE reads with MiXCR, giving one entry per CDR3 protein. Of a few hundred thousand distinct CDR3 sequences detected, 8.5% to 9.5% appear once; the ten largest clones hold around 7.1%. The sample also formed part of further work on yellow fever vaccine responses in identical twins.

The TCR comes from a woman under 30 in good health. The specimen was CD8+ T cells sorted from blood.

For the CDR3, the DNA is TGCAGCGTTGAAGAGCCTAGACTAGCGGGAAGCTCCTACGAGCAGTACTTC. It translates to CSVEEPRLAGSSYEQYF. The V and J genes are TRBV29-1 and TRBJ2-7; TRBD2 agrees at 11 bases. The CDR3 has 17 amino acids. Germline CDR1 reads SQVTM; CDR2 reads ANQGSEA. V shed 0 bases and J 0 bases; nucleotides not matched to a gene: 7.